The clone carrying this TCR beta chain was counted many times. What it recognizes is unknown. The data originate from a study of T-cell memory formation after mild COVID-19. After 5'RACE with constant-segment primers, TCR alpha and TCR beta cDNA libraries carrying sample barcodes and UMIs were obtained. TCRdb reanalysed the 5' RACE reads using MiXCR and keeps one entry per CDR3 protein. The table has around 320,000 distinct CDR3 sequences, 28% seen once. This CDR3 comprises 13 residues. Germline values: CDR1 SNHLY, CDR2 FYNNEI. V trimming: 10 bases; J trimming: 3 bases; junction bases outside the gene matches: 6. Study-wide findings and caveats: Balance between CD4 and CD8 was seen in clones contracting day 15 to 85, and a CD4+ lean was seen in later expanders. CD8+ contracting clones occupied EMRA, while CD4+ ones occupied mainly CM and EM.

V and J are TRBV2 and TRBJ2-7; 10 bases are a match to TRBD1. Sequencing input: PBMCs or a T cell subset sorted from them (not recorded which). The sequence came from an adult woman who had mild COVID-19 (a few samples of this study predate the infection). Cell type and time point are not known. This CDR3 is CAIERDRGYEQYF. Here the CDR3 DNA reads TGTGCCATTGAACGGGACAGGGGCTACGAGCAGTACTTC. The whole variable domain, remainder taken from reference TRBV2 and TRBJ2-7, is EPEVTQTPSHQVTQMGQEVILRCVPISNHLYFYWYRQILGQKVEFLVSFYNNEISEKSEIFDDQFSVERPDGSNFTLKIRSTKLEDSAMYFCAIERDRGYEQYFGPGTRLTVT.